One sample yielded the 9 T cell receptor beta chains listed below, sequenced in a study of CD8 T cells in Susac syndrome. Reverse transcription used roughly 0.45 to 1 ug RNA and random hexamers. From the immunoSEQ multiplex PCR reads, TCRdb called clonotypes with MiXCR, one entry per CDR3 protein. This table has roughly 330,000 distinct CDR3 sequences, about 90% appearing once. Sequencing was done on a sample of CD4+ T cells from PBMCs. These receptors all come from a human donor with multiple sclerosis.

V is TRBV12-3 or TRBV12-4 and J is TRBJ1-5; the D gene is possibly TRBD1 (6 bases). CDR3 length: 16 amino acids. V was cut by 6 bases and J by 0 bases, with 15 bases left in between. The CDR3 region has the DNA TGTGCCAGCAGCCCACACGGGGACATTAGCAATCAGCCCCAGCATTTT. Translated: CASSPHGDISNQPQHF.

The sample holds one count of this clonotype. J is TRBJ2-7 and V is TRBV7-9; D not certain. The germline gives CDR1 SEHNR, CDR2 FQNEAQ (reference sequence). This CDR3 is 14 amino acids long. The V and J ends lost 4 bases and 0 bases respectively, with 10 bases between them. As DNA, the CDR3 is TGTGCCAGCAGCTCCCCTCAGAGCTCCTACGAGCAGTACTTC. Its translation is CASSSPQSSYEQYF.

The chain uses TRBV23-1 and TRBJ1-1; 7 bases align to TRBD1. TRBV23-1 is filed as an ORF, its function uncertain. Trimming cost V 8 bases and J 1 base; bases outside gene matches: 13. The CDR3 has 16 amino acids. As DNA, the CDR3 is TGCGCCAGCTCCAACCTTTCAGGGGGGGCGAACACTGAAGCTTTCTTT. Translation gives CASSNLSGGANTEAFF.

The chain employs TRBV3-1 and TRBJ2-3, with a weak D call TRBD1 (5 bases). Trimming stripped 1 base from V and 10 bases from J, with 15 bases between. From germline, CDR1 is LGHDT and CDR2 YNNKEL (reference sequence). The CDR3 is 14 residues long. The CDR3 spells CASSQVLGRVPQYF. The CDR3 nucleotides are TGTGCCAGCAGCCAAGTTCTCGGCAGGGTTCCGCAGTATTTT.

The rearrangement links TRBV9 to TRBJ2-1; D could derive from TRBD1 or TRBD2 (5 bases each). The germline V gene has CDR1 SGDLS and CDR2 YYNGEE. This CDR3 spans 15 amino acids. V lost 3 bases to trimming and J lost 4 bases, with 14 bases between them. The CDR3 bases are TGTGCCAGCAGCGCAGACAGAGGGCGGTACAATGAGCAGTTCTTC. This translates into CASSADRGRYNEQFF.

This clonotype appeared a few times. The J gene is TRBJ2-7, the V gene TRBV5-1; possible D gene TRBD2, 5 bases. Germline assignment: CDR1 SGHRS and CDR2 YFSETQ. V gave up 2 bases and J gave up 4 bases, with 19 bases separating them. This CDR3 contains 16 residues. CDR3 sequence (DNA): TGCGCCAGCAGCTTTTCTCCCGGAGGTTTCGGTTACGAGCAGTACTTC. Amino acid sequence: CASSFSPGGFGYEQYF. Full variable domain (remainder filled in from reference TRBV5-1 and TRBJ2-7): KAGVTQTPRYLIKTRGQQVTLSCSPISGHRSVSWYQQTPGQGLQFLFEYFSETQRNKGNFPGRFSGRQFSNSRSEMNVSTLELGDSALYLCASSFSPGGFGYEQYFGPGTRLTVT.

This clonotype showed up just once. The chain links TRBV20-1 to TRBJ1-4; tentative D call: TRBD1 (5 bases). There are 12 residues in the CDR3. Trimming stripped 5 bases from V and 8 bases from J, with 12 bases between. Germline CDR1 and CDR2: DFQATT and SNEGSKA (reference sequence). CDR3 bases: TGCAGTGCTCCCCGGGACGGGGAAAAACTGTTTTTT. Translating gives CSAPRDGEKLFF.

V and J are TRBV11-2 and TRBJ2-3, with D perhaps TRBD1 (5 bases). Germline V gene lookup returns CDR1 SGHAT and CDR2 FQNNGV. The length of the CDR3 is 17 residues. The V gene lost 5 bases and the J gene lost 0 bases, with 18 bases spanning the gap. The CDR3 DNA follows: TGTGCCAGCAGCCTGACAATAGCAGACAGTAGCACAGATACGCAGTATTTT. Translating it yields CASSLTIADSSTDTQYF.

The chain joins TRBV30 to TRBJ2-2; the D gene is possibly TRBD2 (5 bases). V lost 3 bases and J lost 1, with 15 bases in between. The germline gives CDR1 GTSNPN, CDR2 SVGIG (reference sequence). This CDR3 spans 16 amino acids. The CDR3 sequence is CAWRHPQGGNTGELFF. CDR3 nucleotides: TGTGCCTGGAGGCATCCTCAAGGAGGGAACACCGGGGAGCTGTTTTTT.